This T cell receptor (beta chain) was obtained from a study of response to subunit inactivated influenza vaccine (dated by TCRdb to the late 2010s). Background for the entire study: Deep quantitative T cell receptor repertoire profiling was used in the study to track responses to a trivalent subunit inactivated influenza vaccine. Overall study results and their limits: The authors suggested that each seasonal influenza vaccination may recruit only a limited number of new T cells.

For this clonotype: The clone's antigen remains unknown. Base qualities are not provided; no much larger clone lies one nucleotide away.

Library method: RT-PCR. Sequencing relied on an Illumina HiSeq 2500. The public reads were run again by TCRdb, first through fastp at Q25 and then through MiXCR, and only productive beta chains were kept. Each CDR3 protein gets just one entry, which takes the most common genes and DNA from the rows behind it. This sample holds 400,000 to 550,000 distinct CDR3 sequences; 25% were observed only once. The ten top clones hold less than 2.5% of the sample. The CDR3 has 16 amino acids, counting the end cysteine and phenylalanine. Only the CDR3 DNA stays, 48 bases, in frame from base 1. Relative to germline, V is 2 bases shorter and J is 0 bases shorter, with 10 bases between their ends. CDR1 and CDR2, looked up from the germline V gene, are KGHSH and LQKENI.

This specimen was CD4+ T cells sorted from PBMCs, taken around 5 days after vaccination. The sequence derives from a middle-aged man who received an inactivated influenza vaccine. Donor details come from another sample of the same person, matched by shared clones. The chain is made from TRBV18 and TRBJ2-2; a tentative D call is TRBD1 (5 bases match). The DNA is TGTGCCAGCTCACCAACAGGTGCCTCGAACACCGGGGAGCTGTTTTTT. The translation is CASSPTGASNTGELFF.